Detailed here is one T cell receptor beta chain. The antigen is undetermined. This sample was taken from a study of cytomegalovirus exposure and HLA in healthy donors. Study-level background: A data release that came early held tens of millions of unique TCRs from HLA-typed donors.

Study-level findings and limits: Association of a missense DCLRE1C variant with TCR beta V- and J-gene trimming was reported in a later analysis. Reportedly, a later analysis found an Asian-associated ancestry cluster had fewer N-insertions than the approximately 600-donor mean. Approximately 17,000 TCR beta sequences were associated with HLA alleles at 0.05 false discovery rate in a later analysis.

This CDR3 comprises 16 residues. V was trimmed by 3 bases and J by 4 bases, leaving 15 bases between them. It was with 60 Vbeta and 13 Jbeta primers that the PCR ran. Assay used: immunoSEQ multiplex PCR; TCRdb lists only in-frame clones, some missing. The ten most abundant clones cover just over 5.5% of a sample with more than 85,000 clones. What was sequenced was PBMCs. The chain links TRBV23-1 to TRBJ2-2; the D gene is possibly TRBD2 (6 bases). TRBV23-1 is sorted into the ORF group, with uncertain function. The origin of this receptor is a girl aged 10-17 years in good health and CMV-seropositive. Here the CDR3 reads CASSHAGSRGTGELFF. DNA of the CDR3: TGCGCCAGCAGTCATGCAGGGTCGCGGGGCACCGGGGAGCTGTTTTTT.